Listed below are T cell receptor beta chains from one sample, sequenced in a study of identical twins. In TCRdb, the 5' RACE reads were re-called with MiXCR into one record per CDR3 protein. The profile shows a few hundred thousand distinct CDR3 sequences, around 8.8% of them singletons. The sample also formed part of further work on yellow fever vaccine responses in identical twins.

The specimen sequenced was memory (CD45RO+) T cells sorted from blood. The receptors stem from a woman younger than 35 in good health. Both conserved end residues are part of each CDR3. The D gene is left open where the match is weak. Rows give clone size only sometimes, using once, few, many, or a class for an expanded clone.

d_call | j_call | clone_size | v_call | cdr3_aa | cdr3_nt
TRBD2 | TRBJ2-1 | few | TRBV28 | CASKITSGTYNEQFF | TGTGCCAGCAAGATCACTAGCGGGACCTACAATGAGCAGTTCTTC
. | TRBJ2-5 | . | TRBV20-1 | CSARVPVKETQHF | TGCAGTGCTAGAGTTCCGGTTAAAGAGACCCAGCACTTC
. | TRBJ2-3 | few | TRBV5-1 | CASSLVSQSTDTQYF | TGCGCCAGCAGCTTGGTATCGCAGAGCACAGATACGCAGTATTTT
TRBD2 | TRBJ2-1 | . | TRBV20-1 | CSSGSSYNEQFF | TGCAGTAGCGGGAGCTCCTACAATGAGCAGTTCTTC
. | TRBJ2-2 | many | TRBV12-3/TRBV12-4 | CASSPTPSSTNTGELFF | TGTGCCAGCAGTCCTACTCCTTCTTCTACGAACACCGGGGAGCTGTTTTTT
. | TRBJ2-3 | . | TRBV7-9 | CASSSTGYTDTQYF | TGTGCCAGCAGCTCTACAGGGTACACAGATACGCAGTATTTT
. | TRBJ1-5 | few | TRBV18 | CASSTTQGRDQPQHF | TGTGCCAGCTCAACCACTCAGGGGCGCGATCAGCCCCAGCATTTT
TRBD1 | TRBJ2-1 | many | TRBV6-1 | CASSRDRDNNEQFF | TGTGCCAGCAGCCGGGACAGGGACAACAATGAGCAGTTCTTC
. | TRBJ2-2 | many | TRBV2 | CASRFGPNTGELFF | TGTGCCAGCAGGTTCGGGCCGAACACCGGGGAGCTGTTTTTT
. | TRBJ1-2 | few | TRBV3-1 | CASSPPQGTRYGYTF | TGTGCCAGCAGCCCCCCCCAGGGAACTCGATATGGCTACACCTTC